These 17 T cell receptor beta chains were sequenced from one sample in a study of blood T cell repertoires in COVID-19. The data were produced by immunoSEQ multiplex PCR, yet TCRdb's version contains in-frame clones alone and is incomplete. This sample yields 360,000 or so clones, of which 90% are seen a single time; 6.5% to 8% belongs to the top ten. Sequencing used peripheral blood. Receptors originate from a man between 18 and 35 years old with active or convalescent COVID-19.

Of note for this clone: Other DNA sequences from this sample encode an identical CDR3 as well. This chain joins TRBV6-5 and TRBJ1-2; D not resolved. Between the trimmed V and J ends, which lost 3 bases and 2 bases, there was a span of 7 bases. The CDR3 loop spans 13 amino acids. In germline, CDR1 is MNHEY, CDR2 SVGAGI. Here the CDR3 DNA reads TGTGCCAGCAGTTATGGCAGGAACTATGGCTACACCTTC. Protein sequence: CASSYGRNYGYTF.

This clone showed up just a few times. At one boundary the junction diverges from the germline segment, which might be a read error. The V and J genes are TRBV19 and TRBJ1-1; D is possibly TRBD1 (6 bases). The length of the CDR3 is 15 residues. Germline V gives CDR1 LNHDA, CDR2 SQIVND (reference sequence). The CDR3 DNA reads as TGTGCCAGTAGGATAGATGGACAGATGAACACTGAAGCTTTCTTT. Translating gives CASRIDGQMNTEAFF.

The V gene is TRBV3-1 (or the pseudogene TRBV3-2), the J gene TRBJ1-4; D remains unclear. This CDR3 contains 14 residues. V lost 4 bases to trimming and J lost 5 bases, with 11 bases between them. Germline V CDR1 and CDR2: LGHDT, YNNKEL (reference sequence). CDR3 DNA: TGTGCCAGCAGCCTCGGGTCCCAAAATGAAAAACTGTTTTTT. It specifies CASSLGSQNEKLFF.

In regard to this clone: At one end the junction does not follow the germline gene, possibly because of a read error. The chain is built from TRBV29-1 and TRBJ2-6, with D perhaps TRBD1 (5 bases). This CDR3 is 14 amino acids long. Looked up from germline, CDR1 is SQVTM and CDR2 is ANQGSEA. CDR3 residues: CSVWAGSGANVLTF. CDR3 DNA sequence: TGCAGCGTTTGGGCAGGCTCTGGGGCCAACGTGCTGACTTTC.

The chain employs TRBV3-1 (or the pseudogene TRBV3-2) and TRBJ1-1; 7 nucleotides line up with TRBD1. J gave up 0 bases and V 4 bases, and 5 bases lay outside the gene matches. Per germline, CDR1 LGHDT and CDR2 YNNKEL (reference sequence). The CDR3 length is 15 residues. CDR3 DNA sequence: TGTGCCAGCAGCCTTTCGGACAGGATGAACACTGAAGCTTTCTTT. Amino acid sequence: CASSLSDRMNTEAFF.

The genes are TRBV11-2 and TRBJ2-5, with no clear D. The germline gives CDR1 SGHAT, CDR2 FQNNGV. The CDR3 loop spans 14 amino acids. V lost 5 bases and J 1 base, leaving 11 bases between the germline ends. CDR3 region: CASSASGSQETQYF. In nucleotides, the CDR3 is TGTGCCAGCAGCGCTAGTGGCAGCCAAGAGACCCAGTACTTC.

V is TRBV7-9 and J is TRBJ2-7, with TRBD1 identical over 8 bases. This CDR3 is 16 amino acids long. V lost 5 bases and J lost 3; bases outside the gene matches: 12. The germline CDR1 and CDR2 sequences are SEHNR and FQNEAQ (reference sequence). This CDR3 reads CASSDTETGAHYEQYF. The CDR3 DNA is TGTGCCAGCAGCGACACCGAGACAGGGGCTCACTACGAGCAGTACTTC.

Worth noting for this clone: Different DNA sequences within this sample yield the same CDR3. The chain has TRBV12-3 or TRBV12-4 and TRBJ2-7, with TRBD1 as a possible D gene (6 bases). V was cut by 5 bases and J by 4 bases, with 9 bases left in between. The CDR3 runs 12 residues. The CDR3 DNA follows: TGTGCCAGCAGTACACAGGGTTACGAGCAGTACTTC. This encodes CASSTQGYEQYF.

The V and J genes are TRBV18 and TRBJ1-5; 7 nucleotides agree with TRBD1. Germline CDR1 is KGHSH and CDR2 is LQKENI. The CDR3 consists of 14 residues. V shed 5 bases and J 4 bases; nucleotides not matched to a gene: 5. As DNA, the CDR3 is TGTGCCAGCTCAGGGGACAGCGGGAATCAGCCCCAGCATTTT. It is translated as CASSGDSGNQPQHF. Full variable domain (outside the CDR3, taken from reference TRBV18 and TRBJ1-5): NAGVMQNPRHLVRRRGQEARLRCSPMKGHSHVYWYRQLPEEGLKFMVYLQKENIIDESGMPKERFSAEFPKEGPSILRIQQVVRGDSAAYFCASSGDSGNQPQHFGDGTRLSIL.

This clone was seen only a few times. V is TRBV6-5 and J is TRBJ1-5; D remains ambiguous. The germline V gene has CDR1 MNHEY and CDR2 SVGAGI. V was trimmed by 10 bases and J by 5 bases, leaving 18 bases between them. CDR3 length equals 14 residues. The CDR3 DNA reads as TGTGCCACCGTTCCGGGGTCGGGCTATCAGCCCCAGCATTTT. This gives the protein CATVPGSGYQPQHF.

The chain recombines TRBV7-9 with TRBJ2-1; 11 positions match TRBD2. CDR3 length: 16 amino acids. V lost 2 bases and J lost 7; bases outside the gene matches: 7. The germline CDR1 and CDR2 sequences are SEHNR and FQNEAQ (reference sequence). CDR3 protein: CASSLFFSSGGNEQFF. CDR3 in DNA: TGTGCCAGCAGCTTATTCTTTTCTAGCGGGGGGAATGAGCAGTTCTTC. Complete variable domain (other parts from reference TRBV7-9 and TRBJ2-1): DTGVSQNPRHKITKRGQNVTFRCDPISEHNRLYWYRQTLGQGPEFLTYFQNEAQLEKSRLLSDRFSAERPKGSFSTLEIQRTEQGDSAMYLCASSLFFSSGGNEQFFGPGTRLTVL.

The chain links TRBV5-6 to TRBJ1-3, with a weak D call TRBD1 (6 bases). Germline values: CDR1 SGHDT, CDR2 YYEEEE. CDR3 length: 16 amino acids. V was pared by 4 bases and J by 0 bases, with 14 bases between. The CDR3 region has the DNA TGTGCCAGCAGCGTAACACAGGGTAGCTCTGGAAACACCATATATTTT. It encodes CASSVTQGSSGNTIYF. Supplemented by reference TRBV5-6 and TRBJ1-3, the full variable domain reads DAGVTQSPTHLIKTRGQQVTLRCSPKSGHDTVSWYQQALGQGPQFIFQYYEEEERQRGNFPDRFSGHQFPNYSSELNVNALLLGDSALYLCASSVTQGSSGNTIYFGEGSWLTVV.

J is TRBJ1-1 and V is TRBV20-1; D is undetermined. Trimming left V 3 bases short and J 2 bases short, with 13 bases between. This CDR3 spans 14 amino acids. Germline loops: CDR1 DFQATT, CDR2 SNEGSKA (reference sequence). The CDR3 bases are TGCAGTGCTAGTCCCCCCCTTGGCAACACTGAAGCTTTCTTT. Translated, it gives CSASPPLGNTEAFF.

The V call is TRBV28, the J call TRBJ2-1, with D tentatively TRBD2 (6 bases). CDR3 length: 16 amino acids. The V end lost 4 bases, the J end lost 5 bases, and 18 bases lay between the germline ends. Germline V gene lookup returns CDR1 MDHEN and CDR2 SYDVKM. This CDR3 is CASSYPPPAGNNEQFF. Here the CDR3 DNA reads TGTGCCAGCAGTTACCCCCCACCGGCGGGAAACAATGAGCAGTTCTTC.

This clone appeared once. V and J are TRBV29-1 and TRBJ1-1; 8 bases line up with TRBD1. Trimming cost V 3 bases and J 5 bases; bases outside gene matches: 5. Germline V CDR1 and CDR2: SQVTM, ANQGSEA. The CDR3 contains 13 residues. The CDR3 DNA reads as TGCAGCGTTGAGGGGACAGGAGGAACTGAAGCTTTCTTT. Protein: CSVEGTGGTEAFF.

The chain employs TRBV20-1 and TRBJ2-1, with 7 bases matching TRBD2. CDR3 length: 15 amino acids. Unmatched junction bases numbered 7, after V lost 3 bases and J lost 2 bases. Germline-derived CDR1 and CDR2 are DFQATT and SNEGSKA (reference sequence). The CDR3 reads CSASGAGNTYNEQFF. The CDR3, as DNA: TGCAGTGCTAGTGGAGCGGGGAACACCTACAATGAGCAGTTCTTC.

The CDR3 coding sequence is TGTGCCAGCACCGGACGGGAAACCTACAATGAGCAGTTCTTC. It is translated as CASTGRETYNEQFF. The chain is built from TRBV9 and TRBJ2-1; D is perhaps TRBD2 (5 bases). V was pared by 6 bases and J by 2 bases, with 12 bases between. The CDR3 spans 14 residues. Germline V gene sequence: CDR1 SGDLS, CDR2 YYNGEE.